This TCR beta chain was profiled in a study of regulatory T cells in long-lasting Graves disease. Whole-study context: Positive TSH receptor antibodies alongside over 5 years of antithyroid drugs were what marked Graves' disease as persistent. Study results and limitations: Persistent Graves' disease cases displayed lower TCR diversity than newly diagnosed ones.

Time point noted: persistent/refractory GD, antithyroid drugs over 5 years with positive TRAb. The TCR library was made from RNA that had been extracted from PBMCs in TRIzol. Graves' disease diagnoses used American Thyroid Association guidelines. Between the trimmed V and J ends, which lost 5 bases and 0 bases, there was a span of 13 bases. The germline V gene has CDR1 MDHEN and CDR2 SYDVKM. The CDR3 length is 16 residues. To make TCR beta libraries, researchers used iRepertoire HTBI primers and Arm-PCR of CDR3 regions. TCRdb reprocessed the multiplex PCR reads via MiXCR and lists one record per CDR3 protein. Of around 400,000 distinct CDR3 sequences listed, around a quarter are singletons. This clonotype was observed at least ten times. The target antigen is unknown.

The V gene is TRBV28, the J gene TRBJ1-4; D perhaps matches TRBD1 (5 bases). Sequenced material: peripheral blood mononuclear cells (PBMCs), taken when the disease was refractory, from a patient treated with antithyroid drugs. This receptor was obtained from a female donor with Graves disease. The CDR3 is CASSPTWGSTNEKLFF. The CDR3 region has the DNA TGTGCCAGCAGTCCCACCTGGGGGTCAACTAATGAAAAACTGTTTTTT.